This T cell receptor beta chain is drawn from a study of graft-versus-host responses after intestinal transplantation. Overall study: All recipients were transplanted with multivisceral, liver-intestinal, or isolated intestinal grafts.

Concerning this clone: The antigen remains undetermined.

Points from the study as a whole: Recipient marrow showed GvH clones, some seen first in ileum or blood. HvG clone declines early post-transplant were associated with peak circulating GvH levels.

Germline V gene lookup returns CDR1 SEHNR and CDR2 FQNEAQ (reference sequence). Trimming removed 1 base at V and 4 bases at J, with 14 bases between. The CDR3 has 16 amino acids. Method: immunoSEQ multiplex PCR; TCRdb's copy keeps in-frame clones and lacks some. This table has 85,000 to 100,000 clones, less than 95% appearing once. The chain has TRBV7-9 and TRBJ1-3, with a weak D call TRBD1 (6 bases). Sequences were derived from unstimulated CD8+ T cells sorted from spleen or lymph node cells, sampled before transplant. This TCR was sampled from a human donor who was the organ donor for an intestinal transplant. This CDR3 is CASSLGDILKGNTIYF. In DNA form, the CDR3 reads TGTGCCAGCAGCTTAGGGGACATCCTAAAGGGAAACACCATATATTTT.